The 27 T cell receptor beta chains reported below all come from one sample, sequenced in a study of T cells in women clearing cervical HPV infection. TCRdb's table, derived via immunoSEQ multiplex PCR, lists solely in-frame clones and lacks some. Recorded for this sample: under 25,000 clones. Material: blood buffy coat. The receptor set was obtained from a woman between 18 and 70 years old with a cervical HPV16 infection that either progressed to CIN3+ or cleared (not recorded which).

Concerning this clone: From the germline J gene comes the end of the CDR3, since the read stops 3 residues before it. The chain links TRBV30 to TRBJ2-1; D ambiguous. This CDR3 has 12 residues. Trimming cost V 7 bases and J 7 bases, with 14 bases left between them. The V gene's germline CDR1 is GTSNPN and CDR2 SVGIG (reference sequence). The CDR3: CALVDKWNEQFF. The sequenced CDR3 bases are TGTGCCTTAGTCGACAAGTGGAATGAG. The full variable domain, completed using reference TRBV30 and TRBJ2-1, is SQTIHQWPATLVQPVGSPLSLECTVEGTSNPNLYWYRQAAGRGLQLLFYSVGIGQISSEVPQNLSASRPQDRQFILSSKKLLLSDSGFYLCALVDKWNEQFFGPGTRLTVL.

Worth noting for this clone: The read halts 3 residues ahead of the CDR3 end, with the missing end drawn from the germline J gene. The chain carries TRBV6-2 or TRBV6-3 and TRBJ2-2; 9 nucleotides line up with TRBD2. Trimming cost V 5 bases and J 7 bases; bases outside gene matches: 11. In germline, CDR1 is MNHEY, CDR2 SVGEGT. The CDR3 runs 16 residues. The CDR3: CASSDPRGGVIGELFF. The sequenced CDR3 bases are TGTGCCAGCAGTGACCCGCGGGGGGGGGTTATCGGGGAG.

About this clone itself: The read ends 3 residues early relative to the CDR3; the germline J gene fills the gap. The chain employs TRBV7-9 and TRBJ1-5, with a tentative D call TRBD1 (6 bases). The V end was cut by 1 base, the J end by 2 bases, with 6 bases between. There are 14 residues in the CDR3. Germline V gene sequence: CDR1 SEHNR, CDR2 FQNEAQ (reference sequence). CDR3 region: CASSLEGGNQPQHF. The part of the CDR3 DNA that was read is TGTGCCAGCAGCTTAGAGGGGGGCAATCAGCCC.

As for this clone: The read stops 3 residues short of the end of the CDR3; the missing end is completed from the germline J gene. The chain joins TRBV20-1 to TRBJ2-1; D perhaps matches TRBD2 (6 bases). V gave up 2 bases and J gave up 9 bases, with 20 bases separating them. The CDR3 length is 15 residues. Germline values: CDR1 DFQATT, CDR2 SNEGSKA (reference sequence). This CDR3 is CSARPKYRGKGEQFF. The CDR3 bases that were read are TGCAGTGCTAGACCTAAGTATCGGGGGAAGGGTGAG.

In the case of this clone: The observed sequence ends 3 residues before the CDR3 terminus, with the missing tail filled in from the germline J gene. The chain carries TRBV7-2 and TRBJ2-2, with D perhaps TRBD1 (6 bases). Germline V gene data show CDR1 as SGHTA and CDR2 as FQGNSA. The germline V and J ends were trimmed by 5 bases and 6 bases, with 16 bases remaining between them. This CDR3 contains 15 residues. The DNA read from the CDR3 is TGTGCCAGCAGCCCTGATTCGGGACAACCCGGGGAG. This sequence encodes CASSPDSGQPGE. In full, the CDR3 reads CASSPDSGQPGELFF.

A remark on this clone: The read ends 3 residues early relative to the CDR3; the germline J gene fills the gap. This rearrangement joins TRBV11-2 to TRBJ1-6; 9 nucleotides match TRBD1. Trimming removed 7 bases from V and 8 bases from J; junction bases left unmatched: 9. There are 15 residues in the CDR3. Germline lookup yields CDR1 SGHAT and CDR2 FQNNGV. CDR3 in amino acids: CASIPSDRGHSPLHF. Partial CDR3 DNA: TGTGCCAGCATCCCCTCGGACAGGGGCCATTCACCC.

In regard to this clone: The read finishes 3 residues shy of the CDR3 end, and the germline J gene is used to complete it. The chain carries TRBV6-2 or TRBV6-3 and TRBJ2-3; 8 nucleotides align to TRBD2. Germline V gives CDR1 MNHEY, CDR2 SVGEGT. Unmatched junction bases numbered 8, after V lost 8 bases and J lost 4 bases. The CDR3 spans 14 residues. CDR3 region: CASLSRRGADTQYF. The CDR3 DNA, read in part, is TGTGCCAGCCTGAGTAGGCGGGGGGCAGATACG.

Concerning this clone: With the read ending 3 residues before the CDR3 end, the germline J gene is used to fill in that end. The V and J genes are TRBV5-1 and TRBJ2-1; D not resolved. This CDR3 comprises 10 residues. Deletions cut 7 bases from V and 4 bases from J, with 3 bases between. Germline CDR1 reads SGHRS; CDR2 reads YFSETQ. The CDR3 here is CASPYNEQFF. CDR3 DNA (partial): TGCGCCAGCCCTTACAATGAG.

Turning to this clone: The read is 3 residues too short to cover the CDR3 end, so that end is filled in from the germline J gene. The identical CDR3 is also encoded by other nucleotide sequences in the sample. The V and J genes are TRBV2 and TRBJ1-5; no firm D call. Trimming removed 2 bases from V and 6 bases from J, with 17 bases in between. The CDR3 runs 16 residues. Germline V lookup: CDR1 SNHLY, CDR2 FYNNEI. The sequenced CDR3 bases are TGTGCCAGCAGTGAATACGGTAACGATGCGGGTCAGCCC. It codes for CASSEYGNDAGQP. The full CDR3 protein is CASSEYGNDAGQPQHF. Combining the CDR3 with reference TRBV2 and TRBJ1-5 gives the whole variable domain EPEVTQTPSHQVTQMGQEVILRCVPISNHLYFYWYRQILGQKVEFLVSFYNNEISEKSEIFDDQFSVERPDGSNFTLKIRSTKLEDSAMYFCASSEYGNDAGQPQHFGDGTRLSIL.

On this clone itself: The read gets to within 3 residues of the CDR3 end, and the germline J gene fills in the rest. The gene calls are TRBV5-4 and TRBJ2-1, with 8 positions matching TRBD1. Germline CDR1 is SGHNT and CDR2 is YYREEE (reference sequence). The CDR3 consists of 15 residues. V was clipped by 4 bases and J by 0 bases; unmatched bases: 3. The CDR3 spells CASSETGDSYNEQFF. The sequenced part of the CDR3 DNA is TGTGCCAGCAGCGAGACAGGGGACTCCTACAATGAG. The variable domain in full, completed from reference TRBV5-4 and TRBJ2-1, reads ETGVTQSPTHLIKTRGQQVTLRCSSQSGHNTVSWYQQALGQGPQFIFQYYREEENGRGNFPPRFSGLQFPNYSSELNVNALELDDSALYLCASSETGDSYNEQFFGPGTRLTVL.

Worth noting for this clone: The read finishes 3 residues shy of the CDR3 end, and the germline J gene is used to complete it. The V gene is TRBV5-1, the J gene TRBJ1-4; no firm D call. Trimming stripped 2 bases from V and 0 bases from J, with 17 bases between. This CDR3 spans 18 amino acids. CDR1 is SGHRS, CDR2 YFSETQ, per germline. CDR3 DNA (partial): TGCGCCAGCAGCTTTGCCCATTCAAGACAAGCAACTAATGAAAAA. Residues: CASSFAHSRQATNEK. The CDR3 in full is CASSFAHSRQATNEKLFF. Filled out from reference TRBV5-1 and TRBJ1-4, the complete variable domain reads KAGVTQTPRYLIKTRGQQVTLSCSPISGHRSVSWYQQTPGQGLQFLFEYFSETQRNKGNFPGRFSGRQFSNSRSEMNVSTLELGDSALYLCASSFAHSRQATNEKLFFGSGTQLSVL.

Of note for this clone: The read is 3 residues too short to cover the CDR3 end, so that end is filled in from the germline J gene. The chain has TRBV3-1 (or the pseudogene TRBV3-2) and TRBJ1-6, with D possibly matching TRBD1 (6 bases). Trimming pared 4 bases from V and 0 bases from J, leaving 7 bases between. The length of the CDR3 is 15 residues. CDR1 and CDR2 (germline): LGHDT, YNNKEL (reference sequence). CDR3: CASSRQVSYNSPLHF. The DNA read from the CDR3 is TGTGCCAGCAGCCGACAGGTCTCCTATAATTCACCC.

Notes on this clone: The CDR3 goes on 3 residues after the read ends, and that part is filled in from the germline J gene. J is TRBJ1-1 and V is TRBV19, with D perhaps TRBD1 (6 bases). This CDR3 contains 15 residues. Trimming shortened V by 4 bases and J by 0 bases, and 12 bases separated the two germline ends. Germline CDR1 and CDR2: LNHDA and SQIVND (reference sequence). The covered CDR3 bases are TGTGCCAGTAGTAATCGCCAGGGGCTGAACACTGAA. This codes for CASSNRQGLNTE. Given in full, the CDR3 is CASSNRQGLNTEAFF.

Turning to this clone: The sequence runs out 3 residues before the end of the CDR3; the remainder is reconstructed from the germline J gene. V and J are TRBV5-1 and TRBJ1-3; the D is unclear. CDR3 length: 15 residues. V lost 1 base and J lost 0, with 8 bases in between. Germline V gives CDR1 SGHRS, CDR2 YFSETQ. The CDR3 loop is CASSLTGGSGNTIYF. Incomplete CDR3 DNA: TGCGCCAGCAGCTTGACCGGCGGCTCTGGAAACACC.

On this clone: Read sequence stops 3 residues before the CDR3 end, and the germline J gene provides the missing end. The V and J genes are TRBV20-1 and TRBJ2-5; 10 bases map to TRBD2. V shed 6 bases, J shed 5 bases, and the junction held 15 bases outside the gene matches. This CDR3 region has 16 residues. Germline CDR1 DFQATT, CDR2 SNEGSKA (reference sequence). This CDR3 reads CSAIELAGGKRETQYF. The covered CDR3 bases are TGCAGTGCCATCGAGTTAGCGGGGGGTAAAAGGGAGACC.

Concerning this clone itself: The CDR3 end lies 3 residues beyond the end of the read and is filled in from the germline J gene. The chain combines TRBV29-1 with TRBJ1-2, with D unclear. Germline CDR1 SQVTM, CDR2 ANQGSEA. The CDR3 is 12 residues long. V was shortened by 0 bases and J by 6 bases, with 8 bases between the two germline ends. The CDR3 DNA, read in part, is TGCAGCGTTGAAGACAGGCCGGATGGC. Protein: CSVEDRPDG. The whole CDR3 sequence is CSVEDRPDGYTF.

As regards this clone: Read data end 3 residues before the CDR3 end; the end is taken from the germline J gene. The gene calls are TRBV7-3 and TRBJ2-1; weak D call: TRBD1 (5 bases). Trimming took 5 bases from V and 4 from J, leaving 9 bases between them. Germline V CDR1 and CDR2: SGHTA, FQGTGA. This CDR3 is built from 13 residues. The CDR3 DNA, read in part, is TGTGCCAGCAGCCAGGGCCAATACAATGAG. It is translated as CASSQGQYNE. The full CDR3 sequence reads CASSQGQYNEQFF.

Remarks on this clone: The read comes to an end 3 residues before the CDR3 does, leaving the germline J gene to fill in the end. The chain carries TRBV14 and TRBJ2-2; possible D gene TRBD2, 6 bases. Germline V gene lookup returns CDR1 SGHDN and CDR2 FVKESK. CDR3 length equals 19 residues. V shed 1 base and J shed 7 bases, with 25 bases lying between them. Here the CDR3 reads CASSQAWLAADGGIGELFF. CDR3 DNA (partial): TGTGCCAGCAGCCAAGCCTGGTTAGCGGCGGACGGCGGCATCGGGGAG.

Regarding this clone: The read finishes 3 residues shy of the CDR3 end, and the germline J gene is used to complete it. V is TRBV2 and J is TRBJ2-5; 8 positions match TRBD1. CDR3 size: 14 residues. Looked up from germline, CDR1 is SNHLY and CDR2 is FYNNEI. The V gene end was trimmed by 10 bases and the J gene end by 7 bases; junction bases not matched to a gene: 14. The sequenced part of the CDR3 DNA is TGTGCCAACAAGATCGACAGGGGTTCGGGGACC. It is translated as CANKIDRGSGT. The whole CDR3 sequence reads CANKIDRGSGTQYF.

As for this clone: The CDR3 end falls 3 residues outside the read, so it is completed with the germline J gene. V gene TRBV20-1 combines with J gene TRBJ2-3; 11 nucleotides align to TRBD2. Germline trimming cut 6 bases from V and 2 bases from J; bases unmatched to any gene: 4. Germline V CDR1 and CDR2: DFQATT, SNEGSKA (reference sequence). The CDR3 loop spans 14 amino acids. The CDR3 bases that were read are TGCAGTGCCGAACTAGCGGGGGTCACAGATACG. Translated: CSAELAGVTDT. The whole CDR3 region reads CSAELAGVTDTQYF.

Points on this clone: The read comes to an end 3 residues before the CDR3 does, leaving the germline J gene to fill in the end. The chain recombines TRBV7-9 with TRBJ2-3, with TRBD2 matching over 7 bases. This CDR3 comprises 14 residues. Germline V gives CDR1 SEHNR, CDR2 FQNEAQ (reference sequence). V dropped 3 bases and J dropped 2; count of bases not matched to a gene: 2. Incomplete CDR3 DNA: TGTGCCAGCAGCTTGGCGGGGGACACAGATACG. The encoded protein is CASSLAGDTDT. The complete CDR3 reads CASSLAGDTDTQYF.

A word on this clone: Sequencing ends 3 residues short of the CDR3 end; the germline J gene provides the rest. V is TRBV5-1 and J is TRBJ1-3; D is perhaps TRBD1 (5 bases). V was trimmed by 0 bases and J by 4 bases, leaving 11 bases between them. The CDR3 is 15 amino acids. CDR1 is SGHRS, CDR2 YFSETQ, per germline. The part of the CDR3 DNA that was read is TGCGCCAGCAGCTTGGAAAGGGGAAAAGGAAACACC. It codes for CASSLERGKGNT. The whole CDR3 protein reads CASSLERGKGNTIYF.

Note on this clone: The CDR3 end is not reached by the read, which stops 3 residues before it; the germline J gene fills it in. The V call is TRBV11-2, the J call TRBJ1-1; maybe TRBD1 (5 bases). This CDR3 contains 14 residues. Germline V gives CDR1 SGHAT, CDR2 FQNNGV. Trimming left V 5 bases short and J 6 bases short, with 16 bases between. The CDR3 bases that were read are TGTGCCAGCAGCCATGGCAGGGAGGTCGCTGAA. Translating it yields CASSHGREVAE. The CDR3 in its entirety is CASSHGREVAEAFF.

As to this clone: From the germline J gene comes the end of the CDR3, since the read stops 3 residues before it. The chain joins TRBV10-3 to TRBJ1-2; tentatively, D is TRBD1 (6 bases). Per the germline V gene, CDR1 is ENHRY and CDR2 is SYGVKD. CDR3 size: 14 residues. The germline V and J ends were trimmed by 3 bases and 5 bases, with 13 bases remaining between them. The CDR3 loop is CAISEGQGRYGYTF. Partial CDR3 DNA: TGTGCCATCAGTGAAGGGCAGGGGAGATATGGC.

Concerning this clone itself: The read ends 3 residues early relative to the CDR3; the germline J gene fills the gap. This chain links TRBV30 with TRBJ1-1, with D possibly TRBD1 on 5 matching bases. CDR1 is GTSNPN and CDR2 is SVGIG in the germline V gene (reference sequence). Trimming stripped 4 bases from V and 0 bases from J, with 12 bases between. The CDR3 is 14 residues long. The chain's CDR3 is CAWNRGVMNTEAFF. Incomplete CDR3 DNA: TGTGCCTGGAATCGGGGGGTTATGAACACTGAA. The whole variable domain, remainder taken from reference TRBV30 and TRBJ1-1, is SQTIHQWPATLVQPVGSPLSLECTVEGTSNPNLYWYRQAAGRGLQLLFYSVGIGQISSEVPQNLSASRPQDRQFILSSKKLLLSDSGFYLCAWNRGVMNTEAFFGQGTRLTVV.

Remarks on this clone: The CDR3 end is not reached by the read, which stops 3 residues before it; the germline J gene fills it in. The chain links TRBV20-1 to TRBJ2-5, with D unclear. The germline gives CDR1 DFQATT, CDR2 SNEGSKA (reference sequence). V lost 4 bases, J lost 4 bases, and 10 bases lay in between. The CDR3 sequence is 12 residues long. The part of the CDR3 DNA that was read is TGCAGTGCTACTATGGTGTTAGAGACC. Its translation is CSATMVLET. The entire CDR3 sequence reads CSATMVLETQYF.

The CDR3 loop is CAWGFLNTEAFF. The covered CDR3 bases are TGTGCCTGGGGCTTCCTGAACACTGAA. The V and J genes are TRBV30 and TRBJ1-1; D unresolved. The read terminates 3 residues ahead of where the CDR3 ends, so the germline J gene completes it. This CDR3 has 12 amino acids. V was shortened by 5 bases and J by 0 bases, with 7 bases between the two germline ends. Germline-derived CDR1 and CDR2 are GTSNPN and SVGIG (reference sequence).